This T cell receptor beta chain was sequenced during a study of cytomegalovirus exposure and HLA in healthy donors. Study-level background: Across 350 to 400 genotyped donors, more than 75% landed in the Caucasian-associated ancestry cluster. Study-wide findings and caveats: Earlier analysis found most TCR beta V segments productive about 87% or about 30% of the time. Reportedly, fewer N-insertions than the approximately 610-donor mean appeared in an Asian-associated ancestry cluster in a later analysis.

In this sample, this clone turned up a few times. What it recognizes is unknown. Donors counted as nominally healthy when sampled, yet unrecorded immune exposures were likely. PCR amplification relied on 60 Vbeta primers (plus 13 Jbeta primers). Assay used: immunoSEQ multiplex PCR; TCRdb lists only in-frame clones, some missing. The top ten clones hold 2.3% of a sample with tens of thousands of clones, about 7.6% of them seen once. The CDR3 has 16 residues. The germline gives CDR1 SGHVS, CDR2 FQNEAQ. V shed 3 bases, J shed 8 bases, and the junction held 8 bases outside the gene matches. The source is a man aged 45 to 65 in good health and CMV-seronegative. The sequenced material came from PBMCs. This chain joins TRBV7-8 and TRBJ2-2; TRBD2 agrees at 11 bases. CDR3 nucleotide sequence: TGTGCCAGCAGCTTCCCGGGACTAGCGGCCGGAGGGGAGCTGTTTTTT. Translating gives CASSFPGLAAGGELFF.